These 25 T cell receptor beta chains share one sample of origin, sequenced in a study of blood T cells in healthy people across ages. A J-beta primer mix and a sample-barcoded 5' primer were used in a second PCR of about 6 to 12 cycles. TCRdb re-analysed the 5' RACE reads in MiXCR, keeping a single row per CDR3 protein. Here the sample spans roughly 1.5 million distinct CDR3 sequences, 40% to 45% being singletons. The specimen sequenced was blood. These receptors originate from a woman aged 18-29 years in good health.

V gene TRBV20-1 combines with J gene TRBJ2-7, with D tentatively TRBD1 (5 bases). The germline V gene encodes CDR1 DFQATT and CDR2 SNEGSKA (reference sequence). CDR3 length: 13 amino acids. V lost 2 bases and J 4 bases, leaving 12 bases between the germline ends. The CDR3 protein is CSARRVRGYEQYF. The CDR3 coding sequence is TGCAGTGCTAGACGGGTTAGGGGTTACGAGCAGTACTTC.

The CDR3 nucleotides are TGTGCCAGCAGCCCTGGGACGGAAAGCTATGGCTACACCTTC. Its translation: CASSPGTESYGYTF. The chain links TRBV7-9 to TRBJ1-2, with TRBD1 as a possible D gene (5 bases). V lost 5 bases and J lost 4, with 14 bases in between. Germline lookup yields CDR1 SEHNR and CDR2 FQNEAQ (reference sequence). The CDR3 totals 14 residues.

The chain carries TRBV3-1 and TRBJ2-2; D uncertain. The CDR3 runs to 14 residues. The germline V gene has CDR1 LGHDT and CDR2 YNNKEL (reference sequence). Trimming left V 4 bases short and J 5 bases short, with 11 bases between. The CDR3 loop reads CASSRLTGTGELFF. The CDR3, as DNA: TGTGCCAGCAGCCGCCTGACGGGTACCGGGGAGCTGTTTTTT.

The CDR3: CASSYWSGGSNYGYTF. The CDR3 DNA is TGTGCCAGCAGTTACTGGAGCGGGGGCTCTAACTATGGCTACACCTTC. The V gene is TRBV6-5, the J gene TRBJ1-2, with D tentatively TRBD1 (6 bases). The germline V gene encodes CDR1 MNHEY and CDR2 SVGAGI. Trimming took 1 base from V and 0 from J, leaving 12 bases between them. This CDR3 contains 16 residues.

The CDR3: CASSPMGTSISEQYF. The CDR3 nucleotides read TGTGCCAGCAGCCCTATGGGGACTAGTATCTCTGAGCAGTACTTC. The chain uses TRBV9 and TRBJ2-5; TRBD2 matches at 8 bases. The J segment lost 11 bases and the V segment lost 4 bases, leaving 16 bases of the junction unmatched. Germline-derived CDR1 and CDR2 are SGDLS and YYNGEE. CDR3 length: 15 residues.

The V gene is TRBV20-1, the J gene TRBJ2-3; maybe TRBD1 (5 bases). V was clipped by 3 bases and J by 6 bases, with 19 bases between them. The CDR3 is 15 residues long. Germline-derived CDR1 and CDR2 are DFQATT and SNEGSKA (reference sequence). DNA for the CDR3: TGCAGTGCTAGTAGGGGAAGCCCCAATTGGGATACGCAGTATTTT. Translated, it gives CSASRGSPNWDTQYF.

Points on this clonotype: An end of the junction differs from the germline gene, which may be a read error. The chain joins TRBV20-1 to TRBJ2-1; D gene ambiguous. The CDR3 has 12 residues. Germline values: CDR1 DFQATT, CDR2 SNEGSKA (reference sequence). CDR3 loop: CSAMNYINKQFF. In DNA form, the CDR3 reads TGCAGTGCTATGAACTACATCAATAAGCAGTTCTTC.

V gene TRBV7-2 combines with J gene TRBJ2-4; D not certain. The DNA end is more similar to TRBJ2-7, so the J call may be wrong. CDR1 and CDR2 (germline): SGHTA, FQGNSA. This CDR3 is 14 amino acids long. The CDR3 sequence: CASSLGANPYEQYF. The CDR3 DNA sequence: TGTGCCAGCAGCTTAGGGGCGAACCCCTACGAGCAGTACTTC.

V is TRBV10-3 and J is TRBJ1-4; D might be TRBD1 (6 bases). The CDR3 sequence is 13 residues long. In germline, CDR1 is ENHRY, CDR2 SYGVKD. V was shortened by 8 bases and J by 7 bases, with 14 bases between the two germline ends. The CDR3 DNA reads TGTGCCATCCGGGACACGGACCTTGAAAAACTGTTTTTT. Translating it yields CAIRDTDLEKLFF.

This clonotype was observed a handful of times. The V gene is TRBV27, the J gene TRBJ2-1, with unresolved D. The germline V and J ends were trimmed by 4 bases and 5 bases, with 15 bases remaining between them. This CDR3 spans 15 amino acids. In germline, CDR1 is MNHEY, CDR2 SMNVEV (reference sequence). The CDR3 DNA is TGTGCCAGCAGTTCGTTCACACGCCTAGACAATGAGCAGTTCTTC. Its translation: CASSSFTRLDNEQFF.

Details on this clonotype: An end of the junction differs from the germline gene, which may be a read error. The V and J genes are TRBV7-6 and TRBJ2-3; 15 bases fit TRBD2. The CDR3 consists of 18 residues. Germline V gene sequence: CDR1 SGHVS, CDR2 FNYEAQ. The CDR3: CASSTRTSGRAFTDTRYF. Written as DNA, the CDR3 is TGTGCCAGCAGCACCAGGACTAGCGGGAGGGCCTTCACAGATACGCGGTATTTT.

This sequence joins TRBV9 and TRBJ2-7; the match to TRBD2 covers 8 bases. From germline, CDR1 is SGDLS and CDR2 YYNGEE. Trimming took 4 bases from V and 0 from J; bases not matched to a gene: 9. The CDR3 runs 16 residues. The CDR3 here is CASSPRSGRSSYEQYF. CDR3 DNA sequence: TGTGCCAGCAGCCCCCGAAGCGGGAGATCCTCCTACGAGCAGTACTTC.

This clonotype was recorded a few times. The chain recombines TRBV6-5 with TRBJ2-1, with 7 nucleotides matching TRBD2. The CDR3 is 15 residues long. J gave up 4 bases and V 6 bases, and 9 bases lay outside the gene matches. CDR1 and CDR2 (germline): MNHEY, SVGAGI. CDR3 sequence reads: CASRDGTTNYNEQFF. The DNA for the CDR3 is TGTGCCAGCAGGGACGGGACTACTAATTACAATGAGCAGTTCTTC.

The chain combines TRBV6-2 or TRBV6-3 with TRBJ1-6; D gene ambiguous. CDR3 length: 14 residues. Between the trimmed V and J ends, which lost 0 bases and 8 bases, there was a span of 8 bases. Germline V gives CDR1 MNHEY, CDR2 SVGEGT. CDR3 coding DNA: TGTGCCAGCAGTTACTCGTTCGGATATTCACCCCTCCACTTT. This codes for CASSYSFGYSPLHF.

This chain connects TRBV29-1 to TRBJ1-2, with 7 bases identical to TRBD1. CDR1 and CDR2 (germline): SQVTM, ANQGSEA. This CDR3 is 14 amino acids long. With V trimmed by 5 bases and J by 6 bases, 12 bases remained unmatched. In DNA, the CDR3 is TGCAGCGTTATAAAAATCGGGACAGCCGATGGCTACACCTTC. The encoded protein is CSVIKIGTADGYTF.

The V gene is TRBV20-1, the J gene TRBJ1-6; no clear D. The CDR3 covers 13 residues. V shed 4 bases and J shed 8 bases, with 12 bases lying between them. CDR1 is DFQATT, CDR2 SNEGSKA, per germline (reference sequence). The CDR3 loop reads CSATRTADSPLHF. The CDR3 DNA reads TGCAGTGCTACGCGGACCGCTGATTCACCCCTCCACTTT.

The chain combines TRBV9 with TRBJ1-6, with a weak D call TRBD1 (5 bases). Germline-derived CDR1 and CDR2 are SGDLS and YYNGEE. This CDR3 has 15 residues. The V end was cut by 4 bases, the J end by 7 bases, with 15 bases between. The CDR3 loop is CASSPRGVSNSPLHF. The CDR3 nucleotides are TGTGCCAGCAGCCCACGAGGGGTCTCCAATTCACCCCTCCACTTT.

A few counts support this clonotype. This rearrangement joins TRBV7-2 to TRBJ1-6; no definite D call. Germline loops: CDR1 SGHTA, CDR2 FQGNSA. V was cut by 4 bases and J by 10 bases, with 17 bases left in between. This CDR3 is built from 15 residues. This chain's CDR3 is CASSYGPRGNSPLHF. CDR3 nucleotides: TGTGCCAGCAGCTACGGACCCCGCGGTAACTCACCCCTCCACTTT.

The rearrangement joins TRBV11-2 to TRBJ2-3, with 14 bases fitting TRBD2. V shed 5 bases and J 4 bases; nucleotides not matched to a gene: 8. The CDR3 sequence is 17 residues long. Germline V CDR1 and CDR2: SGHAT, FQNNGV. The CDR3 sequence: CASSQRTSGRMADTQYF. In DNA form, the CDR3 reads TGTGCCAGCAGCCAGCGGACTAGCGGGAGGATGGCAGATACGCAGTATTTT.

The chain uses TRBV27 and TRBJ2-2; the D gene is possibly TRBD1 (6 bases). This CDR3 comprises 16 residues. CDR1 and CDR2 from the germline V gene are MNHEY and SMNVEV (reference sequence). Trimming took 5 bases from V and 4 from J, leaving 17 bases between them. The CDR3 is CASSASSQGCTGELFF. CDR3 DNA: TGTGCCAGCAGTGCATCATCCCAGGGGTGCACCGGGGAGCTGTTTTTT.

The V and J genes are TRBV4-3 and TRBJ2-1, with TRBD2 as a possible D gene (6 bases). V lost 0 bases and J 7 bases, leaving 13 bases between the germline ends. The CDR3 runs to 15 residues. Germline-derived CDR1 and CDR2 are LGHNA and YSLEER. This CDR3 reads CASSQDSGVMNEQFF. The CDR3 DNA follows: TGCGCCAGCAGCCAAGATTCGGGAGTAATGAATGAGCAGTTCTTC.

The chain carries TRBV20-1 and TRBJ1-6; D gene ambiguous. V lost 7 bases, J lost 6 bases, and 16 bases lay in between. CDR3 length equals 14 residues. Germline V gene lookup returns CDR1 DFQATT and CDR2 SNEGSKA (reference sequence). The chain's CDR3 is CSVPGVKSNSPLHF. The CDR3 nucleotides read TGCAGTGTCCCCGGGGTAAAGAGTAATTCACCCCTCCACTTT.

The gene calls are TRBV5-8 and TRBJ2-3; D gene ambiguous. The V end was cut by 7 bases, the J end by 4 bases, with 22 bases between. This CDR3 is built from 16 residues. The germline gives CDR1 SGHTS, CDR2 YDEGEE. The CDR3 is CASDALFGDGADTQYF. The CDR3 DNA follows: TGTGCCAGCGACGCCCTTTTTGGGGATGGGGCAGATACGCAGTATTTT.

This clonotype was counted a few times. This chain links TRBV5-1 with TRBJ2-1; a possible D gene is TRBD2 (6 bases). The DNA end is a closer match to TRBJ2-7, so the J assignment may be wrong. Germline V gene lookup returns CDR1 SGHRS and CDR2 YFSETQ. The CDR3 has 15 amino acids. CDR3 amino acids: CASCRGSGSYNEQYF. The CDR3 nucleotides read TGCGCCAGCTGCCGTGGGAGCGGGTCATACAATGAGCAGTACTTC.

This clonotype appeared a few times. The chain is built from TRBV5-1 and TRBJ1-6, with D tentatively TRBD1 (6 bases). Trimming removed 2 bases from V and 10 bases from J, with 13 bases in between. The CDR3 is 14 amino acids. Per germline, CDR1 SGHRS and CDR2 YFSETQ. The CDR3 spells CASSFTGTSSPLHF. As DNA, the CDR3 is TGCGCCAGCAGCTTCACAGGGACTTCATCACCCCTCCACTTT.